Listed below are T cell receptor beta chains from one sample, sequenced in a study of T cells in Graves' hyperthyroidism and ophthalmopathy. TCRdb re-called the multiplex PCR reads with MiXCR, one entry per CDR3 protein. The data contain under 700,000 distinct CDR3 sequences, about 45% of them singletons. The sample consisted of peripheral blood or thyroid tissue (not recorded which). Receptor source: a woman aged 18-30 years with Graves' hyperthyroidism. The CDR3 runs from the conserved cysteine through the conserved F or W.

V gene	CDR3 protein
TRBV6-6	CASRATGVGEAFF
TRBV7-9	CASSIQSGKHQETQYF
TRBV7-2	CASNPGQGEATQYF
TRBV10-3	CAISEAGTDSNQPQHF
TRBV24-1	CATSDFSVGVETQYF
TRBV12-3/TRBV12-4	CASRVEGGQGYTF
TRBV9	CASSVVGLAGETQYF
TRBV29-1	CSVEQGANEKLFF
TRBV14	CASSQVVGSYEQYF
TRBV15	CATSQRTGSYGYTF
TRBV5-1	CASGGGGLAGVEYF
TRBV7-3	CASSLTGQGETQYF
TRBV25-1	CASRGIGGAYTEAFF
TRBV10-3	CAISEPGYGYTF
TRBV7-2	CASSIGDSQHF
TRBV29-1	CSVEGSGNTIYF
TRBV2	CASSDPTSTDTQYF
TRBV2	CASSTGPRGNQPQHF
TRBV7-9	CASSGGVTEAFF
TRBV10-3	CAISLQTGSFEAFF
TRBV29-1	CSLGETQYF
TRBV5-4	CASSGDRMIYYGYTF
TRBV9	CASSSFVTGANYGYTF
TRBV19	CASSPRQPKGGEPQHF
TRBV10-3	CAISYTGWAEAFF
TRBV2	CASSSPSGNYGHTF
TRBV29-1	CSVPPQGETQHF
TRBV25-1	CASSFLGREEETQYF
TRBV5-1	CASSLVQNRVEQYF
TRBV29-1	CSAATGFMNTEAFF
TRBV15	CATSTYRDALASF
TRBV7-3	CASSLPGQGATFF
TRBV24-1	CATSSDEETQYF
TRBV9	CASSAYRELREAFF
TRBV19	CASIKDSYLLF
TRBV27	CASSLSALIRGYTF
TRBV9	CASSGLAGGPGQETQYF
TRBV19	CASSFTGQFSGANVLTF
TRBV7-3	CASSQPQSGYTF
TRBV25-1	CASSELGTVNTEAFF
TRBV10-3	CAISRGLATSYEQYF
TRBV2	CACHPGWGTGRGTDTQYF